This TCR beta chain is drawn from a study of identical twins. Overall study findings and caveats: Less excess twin sharing appeared in beta out-of-frame sequences.

This clonotype appeared a few times. What it binds is not known. With 0 bases clipped from V and 9 bases from J, the junction kept 4 bases outside the gene matches. The CDR3 spans 15 residues. The germline V gene encodes CDR1 LGHNA and CDR2 YSLEER. One entry per CDR3 protein results from TCRdb running MiXCR on the 5' RACE reads. This table holds some 250,000 distinct CDR3 sequences, under 8.5% found once. This same sample was also part of a study on T cells expressing NK-cell markers. That paper adds: Six donors carried dominant NKG2C+ clonotypes that made up roughly 1.0-7.0% of their CD8+ T cells.

The J gene is TRBJ1-6, the V gene TRBV4-3; 8 nucleotides agree with TRBD1. The source is a woman younger than 30 in good health. The sequencing input was CD8+ T cells sorted from blood. The CDR3 coding sequence is TGCGCCAGCAGCCAAGAGGACAGGGTTGGTTCACCCCTCCACTTT. This sequence encodes CASSQEDRVGSPLHF.